A single sample is the source of the 32 T cell receptor beta chains below, sequenced in a study of CD8+ T cells in alopecia areata (dated by TCRdb to the late 2010s). Library generation was performed with the immunoSEQ multiplex PCR assay. RNA was extracted from all samples and reverse transcribed into cDNA as template for TCR sequencing. TCRdb carries this immuneACCESS record with in-frame sequences only. Its versions omit some clonotypes, under half of them owing to an unresolved V gene in the studies checked, with the rest unexplained. In all, the sample holds 150,000 or so clones, and around 50% of those were seen once. The ten most abundant clones make up over 5.5% of the sample. Sequenced material: CD4+ T cells sorted from blood. The receptors were sampled from a human donor with alopecia areata.

This clone was seen a few times. This chain uses TRBV5-1 with TRBJ2-7, with 8 bases lining up with TRBD1. With V trimmed by 2 bases and J by 6 bases, 7 bases remained unmatched. Germline CDR1 is SGHRS and CDR2 is YFSETQ. CDR3 length: 14 amino acids. The CDR3 coding sequence is TGCGCCAGCAGCTTCAGGGGGCTGCGAGGCGAGCAGTACTTC. Protein: CASSFRGLRGEQYF. The whole variable domain, remainder taken from reference TRBV5-1 and TRBJ2-7, is KAGVTQTPRYLIKTRGQQVTLSCSPISGHRSVSWYQQTPGQGLQFLFEYFSETQRNKGNFPGRFSGRQFSNSRSEMNVSTLELGDSALYLCASSFRGLRGEQYFGPGTRLTVT.

This rearrangement joins TRBV29-1 to TRBJ2-5; D remains unclear. Trimming removed 2 bases from V and 4 bases from J, with 14 bases in between. CDR1 is SQVTM and CDR2 is ANQGSEA in the germline V gene. The CDR3 covers 14 residues. The CDR3 sequence is CSVEWLWPPETQYF. DNA of the CDR3: TGCAGCGTTGAATGGTTGTGGCCCCCAGAGACCCAGTACTTC. Using reference TRBV29-1 and TRBJ2-5 for the parts outside the CDR3, the full variable domain is SAVISQKPSRDICQRGTSLTIQCQVDSQVTMMFWYRQQPGQSLTLIATANQGSEATYESGFVIDKFPISRPNLTFSTLTVSNMSPEDSSIYLCSVEWLWPPETQYFGPGTRLLVL.

This clone was observed once. J is TRBJ1-2 and V is TRBV5-1; weak D call: TRBD1 (5 bases). V shed 2 bases and J shed 6 bases, with 11 bases lying between them. Per germline, CDR1 SGHRS and CDR2 YFSETQ. This CDR3 spans 13 amino acids. CDR3 in amino acids: CASSFTGADGYTF. CDR3 nucleotides: TGCGCCAGCAGCTTCACCGGGGCGGATGGCTACACCTTC.

The V call is TRBV5-1, the J call TRBJ2-3; 11 nucleotides match TRBD1. Unmatched junction bases numbered 6, after V lost 4 bases and J lost 5 bases. This CDR3 contains 15 residues. Germline values: CDR1 SGHRS, CDR2 YFSETQ. The CDR3 is CASSPRTGGVDTQYF. In DNA form, the CDR3 reads TGCGCCAGCAGCCCCAGGACAGGGGGCGTAGATACGCAGTATTTT.

This clone was seen a handful of times. The chain carries TRBV7-3 and TRBJ2-1, with D maybe TRBD2 (7 bases). The CDR3 extends over 17 amino acids. Trimming removed 5 bases at V and 1 base at J, with 18 bases between. The germline V gene has CDR1 SGHTA and CDR2 FQGTGA. CDR3 sequence reads: CASSRGGGLPSYNEQFF. As DNA, the CDR3 is TGTGCCAGCAGCCGAGGGGGGGGACTTCCATCCTACAATGAGCAGTTCTTC. Together with reference TRBV7-3 and TRBJ2-1, the CDR3 gives the full variable domain: GAGVSQTPSNKVTEKGKYVELRCDPISGHTALYWYRQSLGQGPEFLIYFQGTGAADDSGLPNDRFFAVRPEGSVSTLKIQRTERGDSAVYLCASSRGGGLPSYNEQFFGPGTRLTVL.

The chain employs TRBV27 and TRBJ2-3, with 8 positions matching TRBD1. The ends lost 6 bases at V and 8 bases at J; junction bases unmatched: 10. Germline V gene sequence: CDR1 MNHEY, CDR2 SMNVEV (reference sequence). CDR3 length equals 14 residues. The CDR3: CASSPGTGSRTQYF. DNA for the CDR3: TGTGCCAGCAGCCCCGGGACAGGCTCTCGTACGCAGTATTTT.

CDR3 region: CSVGGALGAYEQYF. The DNA of the CDR3 is TGCAGCGTGGGGGGGGCTCTAGGGGCCTACGAGCAGTACTTC. J is TRBJ2-7 and V is TRBV29-1, with a tentative D call TRBD2 (7 bases). Trimming left V 6 bases short and J 2 bases short, with 17 bases between. The germline V gene encodes CDR1 SQVTM and CDR2 ANQGSEA. The CDR3 length is 14 residues.

The chain uses TRBV5-8 and TRBJ2-7; no firm D call. The germline V gene has CDR1 SGHTS and CDR2 YDEGEE. Trimming cost V 7 bases and J 5 bases, with 10 bases left between them. The CDR3 covers 11 residues. CDR3 nucleotides: TGTGCCAGCTCTTCCCCGCACGAGCAGTACTTC. Protein sequence: CASSSPHEQYF.

This clone was seen more than once but under ten times. This chain links TRBV28 with TRBJ2-2, with 8 bases fitting TRBD2. Trimming cost V 2 bases and J 6 bases; bases outside gene matches: 2. CDR1 MDHEN and CDR2 SYDVKM come from the germline V gene. CDR3 size: 14 residues. In nucleotides, the CDR3 is TGTGCCAGCAGTTTAAGCGGGAGTGCCGGGGAGCTGTTTTTT. This translates into CASSLSGSAGELFF.

This clone has just a few counts. The chain uses TRBV7-9 and TRBJ2-3; unclear D gene. CDR3 size: 15 residues. From germline, CDR1 is SEHNR and CDR2 FQNEAQ (reference sequence). The V end was cut by 2 bases, the J end by 0 bases, with 9 bases between. CDR3 sequence: CASSLRPSSTDTQYF. As DNA, the CDR3 is TGTGCCAGCAGCTTACGACCATCTAGCACAGATACGCAGTATTTT. Supplemented by reference TRBV7-9 and TRBJ2-3, the full variable domain reads DTGVSQNPRHKITKRGQNVTFRCDPISEHNRLYWYRQTLGQGPEFLTYFQNEAQLEKSRLLSDRFSAERPKGSFSTLEIQRTEQGDSAMYLCASSLRPSSTDTQYFGPGTRLTVL.

The genes are TRBV7-9 and TRBJ2-7, with D possibly TRBD2 on 6 matching bases. Trimming took 0 bases from V and 4 from J, leaving 10 bases between them. This CDR3 has 14 amino acids. The germline CDR1 and CDR2 sequences are SEHNR and FQNEAQ (reference sequence). The CDR3 DNA reads TGTGCCAGCAGCTTAGCGGGGGGAGAATACGAGCAGTACTTC. Translated, it gives CASSLAGGEYEQYF.

The chain joins TRBV18 to TRBJ2-2; D gene unclear. The CDR3 has 12 residues. Germline CDR1 is KGHSH and CDR2 is LQKENI. Trimming removed 5 bases at V and 8 bases at J, with 9 bases between. The CDR3 DNA is TGTGCCAGCTCATCGGACCCAGGGGAGCTGTTTTTT. It encodes CASSSDPGELFF. Combining the CDR3 with reference TRBV18 and TRBJ2-2 gives the whole variable domain NAGVMQNPRHLVRRRGQEARLRCSPMKGHSHVYWYRQLPEEGLKFMVYLQKENIIDESGMPKERFSAEFPKEGPSILRIQQVVRGDSAAYFCASSSDPGELFFGEGSRLTVL.

V gene TRBV10-3 combines with J gene TRBJ2-7; 7 nucleotides agree with TRBD1. The CDR3 spans 15 residues. In germline, CDR1 is ENHRY, CDR2 SYGVKD. V was clipped by 3 bases and J by 0 bases; unmatched bases: 5. In nucleotides, the CDR3 is TGTGCCATCAGTGATAGACAGGGAAGCTCCTACGAGCAGTACTTC. Translating it yields CAISDRQGSSYEQYF.

This clone was counted once. J is TRBJ2-1 and V is TRBV14; the D is unclear. Germline values: CDR1 SGHDN, CDR2 FVKESK. This CDR3 has 13 residues. V lost 4 bases and J lost 8, with 12 bases in between. DNA of the CDR3: TGTGCCAGCAGCCCCTATTTACTTCATGAGCAGTTCTTC. Amino acids: CASSPYLLHEQFF.

The chain couples TRBV14 to TRBJ2-1; no definite D call. Germline loops: CDR1 SGHDN, CDR2 FVKESK. The CDR3 runs to 14 residues. V was trimmed by 1 base and J by 2 bases, leaving 6 bases between them. In DNA form, the CDR3 reads TGTGCCAGCAGCCAAGTAAACGCCTACAATGAGCAGTTCTTC. This gives the protein CASSQVNAYNEQFF.

This clone appeared once. V is TRBV7-3 and J is TRBJ1-2; D is possibly TRBD1 (6 bases). CDR1 is SGHTA and CDR2 is FQGTGA in the germline V gene. The CDR3 totals 14 residues. The ends were cut back, 5 bases at V and 5 bases at J, with 15 bases in the middle. The CDR3 reads CASSLSPGQYGYTF. In nucleotides, the CDR3 is TGTGCCAGCAGCCTAAGCCCCGGACAGTATGGCTACACCTTC.

This clone has only a few counts. The chain carries TRBV29-1 and TRBJ2-1, with D perhaps TRBD1 (6 bases). Trimming removed 6 bases from V and 0 bases from J, with 9 bases in between. The CDR3 sequence is 13 residues long. Germline CDR1 is SQVTM and CDR2 is ANQGSEA. This CDR3 reads CSVRTASYNEQFF. CDR3 nucleotide sequence: TGCAGCGTCAGGACAGCCTCCTACAATGAGCAGTTCTTC.

This chain uses TRBV18 with TRBJ1-2; D is unresolved. The CDR3 covers 16 residues. CDR1 KGHSH and CDR2 LQKENI come from the germline V gene. V lost 2 bases and J 4 bases, leaving 17 bases between the germline ends. For the CDR3, the DNA is TGTGCCAGCTCACCAAAGACGGACGGACTCCTCTATGGCTACACCTTC. As protein: CASSPKTDGLLYGYTF.

The chain links TRBV4-1 to TRBJ2-7; 8 bases are a match to TRBD2. The junction had 4 bases not matched to a gene; V was cut back by 0 bases and J by 3 bases. The CDR3 covers 15 residues. Germline V CDR1 and CDR2: MGHRA, YSYEKL. CDR3 nucleotides: TGCGCCAGCAGCCAAGATGAGCGGGAGTACTACGAGCAGTACTTC. Protein: CASSQDEREYYEQYF.

The V and J genes are TRBV27 and TRBJ2-1; 7 bases align to TRBD2. Looked up from germline, CDR1 is MNHEY and CDR2 is SMNVEV (reference sequence). The CDR3 has 18 amino acids. V was clipped by 6 bases and J by 5 bases; unmatched bases: 19. In nucleotides, the CDR3 is TGTGCCAGCAGAGCCGGGACTAAGGCCCTCTTTATTCACAATGAGCAGTTCTTC. Translation gives CASRAGTKALFIHNEQFF.

This chain uses TRBV10-2 with TRBJ1-2; no firm D call. This CDR3 contains 15 residues. Trimming took off 7 bases at V and 1 base at J, with 16 bases between the two ends. The V gene's germline CDR1 is WSHSY and CDR2 SAAADI. CDR3 in amino acids: CASTNAAGSNYGYTF. The CDR3 nucleotides read TGCGCCAGCACTAACGCGGCAGGAAGTAACTATGGCTACACCTTC.

This clone was observed a handful of times. V usage is TRBV2 and J usage is TRBJ2-7; maybe TRBD2 (6 bases). In germline, CDR1 is SNHLY, CDR2 FYNNEI. The CDR3 covers 14 residues. Between the trimmed V and J ends, which lost 5 bases and 0 bases, there was a span of 11 bases. CDR3 residues: CASSRDFSSYEQYF. The DNA for the CDR3 is TGTGCCAGCAGTCGGGACTTTAGCTCCTACGAGCAGTACTTC.

V and J are TRBV2 and TRBJ2-6; the D is unclear. V was pared by 8 bases and J by 5 bases, with 7 bases between. The CDR3 spans 12 residues. Germline assignment: CDR1 SNHLY and CDR2 FYNNEI. Here the CDR3 DNA reads TGTGCCAGCGGAGTTAGGGCCAACGTCCTGACTTTC. Amino acid sequence: CASGVRANVLTF.

The rearrangement links TRBV4-1 to TRBJ2-2, with no clear D. Trimming shortened V by 0 bases and J by 8 bases, and 7 bases separated the two germline ends. The CDR3 consists of 13 residues. CDR1 and CDR2 from the germline V gene are MGHRA and YSYEKL. CDR3 in DNA: TGCGCCAGCAGCCAAGAATGGCAGGGGGAGCTGTTTTTT. Encoded protein: CASSQEWQGELFF.

This chain connects TRBV27 to TRBJ2-7; D possibly matches TRBD1 or TRBD2 (5 bases each). The CDR3 consists of 14 residues. Germline V gene sequence: CDR1 MNHEY, CDR2 SMNVEV (reference sequence). The germline V and J ends were trimmed by 8 bases and 2 bases, with 16 bases remaining between them. The chain's CDR3 is CASSLGTPAYEQYF. The CDR3 region has the DNA TGTGCCAGCTCCCTTGGGACGCCGGCCTACGAGCAGTACTTC.

V gene TRBV15 combines with J gene TRBJ2-7; D may be TRBD1 or TRBD2 (5 bases each). This CDR3 has 11 residues. V lost 3 bases and J 13 bases, leaving 13 bases between the germline ends. Germline assignment: CDR1 LNHNV and CDR2 YYDKDF (reference sequence). CDR3 loop: CATSRGEGKYF. The CDR3 bases are TGTGCCACCAGCAGGGGTGAGGGGAAATACTTC.

The chain carries TRBV5-4 and TRBJ2-3; D call uncertain. The V end lost 0 bases, the J end lost 2 bases, and 4 bases lay between the germline ends. This CDR3 is 13 amino acids long. The germline V gene has CDR1 SGHNT and CDR2 YYREEE (reference sequence). The CDR3 reads CASSLAVTDTQYF. CDR3 DNA: TGTGCCAGCAGCTTGGCTGTCACAGATACGCAGTATTTT. Drawing the rest from reference TRBV5-4 and TRBJ2-3, the complete variable domain is ETGVTQSPTHLIKTRGQQVTLRCSSQSGHNTVSWYQQALGQGPQFIFQYYREEENGRGNFPPRFSGLQFPNYSSELNVNALELDDSALYLCASSLAVTDTQYFGPGTRLTVL.

V is TRBV11-2 and J is TRBJ2-1, with 9 bases identical to TRBD2. V was clipped by 6 bases and J by 4 bases; unmatched bases: 10. This CDR3 spans 16 amino acids. Germline-derived CDR1 and CDR2 are SGHAT and FQNNGV. The CDR3 nucleotides read TGTGCCAGCAGAGGGCCCGGGACTAGCAGGTACAATGAGCAGTTCTTC. Translation gives CASRGPGTSRYNEQFF.

This clone has more than one count but fewer than ten. The chain links TRBV10-3 to TRBJ2-1, with 7 bases matching TRBD2. Germline V CDR1 and CDR2: ENHRY, SYGVKD. Trimming took 6 bases from V and 0 from J; bases not matched to a gene: 5. The CDR3 loop spans 15 amino acids. The CDR3 is CAIRASGPSYNEQFF. CDR3 in DNA: TGTGCCATCAGAGCTAGCGGCCCCTCCTACAATGAGCAGTTCTTC.

This clone turned up a few times. The chain joins TRBV30 to TRBJ2-1; no clear D gene. Germline CDR1 is GTSNPN and CDR2 is SVGIG (reference sequence). V dropped 0 bases and J dropped 9 bases, with 6 bases sitting between them. This CDR3 region has 11 residues. Here the CDR3 DNA reads TGTGCCTGGAGTGTAGCGTTTGAGCAGTTCTTC. Its protein product is CAWSVAFEQFF. The full variable domain, rest sourced from reference TRBV30 and TRBJ2-1, is SQTIHQWPATLVQPVGSPLSLECTVEGTSNPNLYWYRQAAGRGLQLLFYSVGIGQISSEVPQNLSASRPQDRQFILSSKKLLLSDSGFYLCAWSVAFEQFFGPGTRLTVL.

The rearrangement joins TRBV28 to TRBJ2-4; no reliable D call. CDR3 length equals 18 residues. Germline V gene data show CDR1 as MDHEN and CDR2 as SYDVKM. The V end lost 6 bases, the J end lost 1 base, and 22 bases lay between the germline ends. CDR3: CASRTGIKLLFAKNIQYF. DNA for the CDR3: TGTGCCAGCAGAACGGGTATTAAGTTGCTGTTTGCCAAAAACATTCAGTACTTC.

The chain carries TRBV19 and TRBJ2-1, with D possibly being TRBD2 (6 bases). V dropped 3 bases and J dropped 5 bases, with 17 bases sitting between them. The germline gives CDR1 LNHDA, CDR2 SQIVND (reference sequence). This CDR3 has 16 residues. The chain's CDR3 is CASSIVGPGADNEQFF. For the CDR3, the DNA is TGTGCCAGTAGTATTGTAGGACCGGGAGCCGACAATGAGCAGTTCTTC. Complete variable domain (other parts from reference TRBV19 and TRBJ2-1): DGGITQSPKYLFRKEGQNVTLSCEQNLNHDAMYWYRQDPGQGLRLIYYSQIVNDFQKGDIAEGYSVSREKKESFPLTVTSAQKNPTAFYLCASSIVGPGADNEQFFGPGTRLTVL.